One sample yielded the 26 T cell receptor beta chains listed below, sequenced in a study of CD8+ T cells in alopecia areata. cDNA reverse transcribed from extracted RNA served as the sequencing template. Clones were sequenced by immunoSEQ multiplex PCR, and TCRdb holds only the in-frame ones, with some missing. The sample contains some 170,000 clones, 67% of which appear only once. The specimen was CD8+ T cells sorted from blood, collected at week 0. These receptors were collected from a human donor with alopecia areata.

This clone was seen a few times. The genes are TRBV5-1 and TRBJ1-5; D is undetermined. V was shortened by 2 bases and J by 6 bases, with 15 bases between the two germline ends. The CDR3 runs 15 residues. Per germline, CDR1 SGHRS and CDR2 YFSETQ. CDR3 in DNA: TGCGCCAGCAGCTTTGACGGAGGAGGAGGTCAGCCCCAGCATTTT. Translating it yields CASSFDGGGGQPQHF. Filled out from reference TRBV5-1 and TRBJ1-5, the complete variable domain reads KAGVTQTPRYLIKTRGQQVTLSCSPISGHRSVSWYQQTPGQGLQFLFEYFSETQRNKGNFPGRFSGRQFSNSRSEMNVSTLELGDSALYLCASSFDGGGGQPQHFGDGTRLSIL.

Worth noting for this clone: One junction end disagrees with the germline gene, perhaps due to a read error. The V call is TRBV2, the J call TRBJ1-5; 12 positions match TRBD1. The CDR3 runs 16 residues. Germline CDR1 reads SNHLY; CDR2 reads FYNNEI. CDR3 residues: CASSRPGTGGKQPQHF. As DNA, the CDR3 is TGTGCCAGCAGCCGTCCCGGGACAGGGGGCAAGCAGCCCCAGCATTTT.

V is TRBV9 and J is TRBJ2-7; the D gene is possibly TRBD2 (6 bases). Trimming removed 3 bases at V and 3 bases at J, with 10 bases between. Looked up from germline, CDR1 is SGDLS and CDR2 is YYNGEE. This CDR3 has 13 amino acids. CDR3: CASSGRAGYEQYF. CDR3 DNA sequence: TGTGCCAGCAGCGGGCGAGCGGGCTACGAGCAGTACTTC. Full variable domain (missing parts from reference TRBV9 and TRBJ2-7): DSGVTQTPKHLITATGQRVTLRCSPRSGDLSVYWYQQSLDQGLQFLIQYYNGEERAKGNILERFSAQQFPDLHSELNLSSLELGDSALYFCASSGRAGYEQYFGPGTRLTVT.

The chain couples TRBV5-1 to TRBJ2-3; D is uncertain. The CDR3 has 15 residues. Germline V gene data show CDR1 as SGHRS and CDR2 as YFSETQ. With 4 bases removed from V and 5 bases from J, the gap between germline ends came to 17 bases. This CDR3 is CASSRARSFGDTQYF. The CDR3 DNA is TGCGCCAGCAGCCGGGCGAGGTCATTCGGAGATACGCAGTATTTT. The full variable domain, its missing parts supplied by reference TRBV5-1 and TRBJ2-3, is KAGVTQTPRYLIKTRGQQVTLSCSPISGHRSVSWYQQTPGQGLQFLFEYFSETQRNKGNFPGRFSGRQFSNSRSEMNVSTLELGDSALYLCASSRARSFGDTQYFGPGTRLTVL.

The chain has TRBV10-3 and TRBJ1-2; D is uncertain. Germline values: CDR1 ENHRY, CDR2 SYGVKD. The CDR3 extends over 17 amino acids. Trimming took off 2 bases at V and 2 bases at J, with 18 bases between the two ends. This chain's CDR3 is CAISEKLVGRKNYGYTF. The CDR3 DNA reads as TGTGCCATCAGTGAGAAACTGGTCGGCAGGAAGAACTATGGCTACACCTTC.

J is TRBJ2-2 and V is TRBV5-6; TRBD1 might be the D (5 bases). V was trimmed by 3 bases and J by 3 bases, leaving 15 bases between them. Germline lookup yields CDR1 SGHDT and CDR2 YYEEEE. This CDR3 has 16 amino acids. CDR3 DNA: TGTGCCAGCAGCTGGGGCCTTTTTCCGGACACCGGGGAGCTGTTTTTT. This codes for CASSWGLFPDTGELFF.

The CDR3 loop is CASSLVTADPYGYTF. Written as DNA, the CDR3 is TGTGCCAGCAGCTTGGTTACCGCCGATCCCTATGGCTACACCTTC. The V call is TRBV5-5, the J call TRBJ1-2; D is unresolved. Germline values: CDR1 SGHKS, CDR2 YYEKEE (reference sequence). Deletions cut 0 bases from V and 4 bases from J, with 13 bases between. This CDR3 region has 15 residues. Variable domain in full (rest from reference TRBV5-5 and TRBJ1-2): DAGVTQSPTHLIKTRGQQVTLRCSPISGHKSVSWYQQVLGQGPQFIFQYYEKEERGRGNFPDRFSARQFPNYSSELNVNALLLGDSALYLCASSLVTADPYGYTFGSGTRLTVV.

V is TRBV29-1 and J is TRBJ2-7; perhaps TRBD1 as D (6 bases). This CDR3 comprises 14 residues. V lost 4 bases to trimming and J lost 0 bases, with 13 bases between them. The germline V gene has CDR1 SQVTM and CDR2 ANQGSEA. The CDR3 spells CSVVAGESSYEQYF. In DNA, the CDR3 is TGCAGCGTTGTGGCAGGGGAGAGCTCCTACGAGCAGTACTTC.

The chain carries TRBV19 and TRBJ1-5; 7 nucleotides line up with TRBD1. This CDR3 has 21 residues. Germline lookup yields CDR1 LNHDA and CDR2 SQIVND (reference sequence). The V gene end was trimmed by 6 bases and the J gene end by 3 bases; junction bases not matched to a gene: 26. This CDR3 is CASSPSYAGQAISLHNQPQHF. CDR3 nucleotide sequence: TGTGCCAGTAGCCCCTCATATGCCGGACAGGCTATCTCTCTACACAATCAGCCCCAGCATTTT.

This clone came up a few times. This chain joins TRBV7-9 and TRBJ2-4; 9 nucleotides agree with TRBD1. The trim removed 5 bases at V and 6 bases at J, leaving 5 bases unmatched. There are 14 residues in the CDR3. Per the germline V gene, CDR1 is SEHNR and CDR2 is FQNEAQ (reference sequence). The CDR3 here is CASSDRQGGNIQYF. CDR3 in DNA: TGTGCCAGCAGCGATCGACAGGGGGGAAACATTCAGTACTTC.

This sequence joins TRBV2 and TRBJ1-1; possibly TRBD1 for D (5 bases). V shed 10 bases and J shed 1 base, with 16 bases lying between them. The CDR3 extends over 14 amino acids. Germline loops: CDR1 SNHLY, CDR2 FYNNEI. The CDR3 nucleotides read TGTGCCACCGACAGCCAGGACAAGAACACTGAAGCTTTCTTT. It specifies CATDSQDKNTEAFF.

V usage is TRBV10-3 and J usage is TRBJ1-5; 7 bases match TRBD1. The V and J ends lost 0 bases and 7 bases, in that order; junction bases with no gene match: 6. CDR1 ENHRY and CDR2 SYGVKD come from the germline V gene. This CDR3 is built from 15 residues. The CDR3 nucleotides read TGTGCCATCAGTGAGTCGCAGGGCAGGGGGCAGCCCCAGCATTTT. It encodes CAISESQGRGQPQHF.

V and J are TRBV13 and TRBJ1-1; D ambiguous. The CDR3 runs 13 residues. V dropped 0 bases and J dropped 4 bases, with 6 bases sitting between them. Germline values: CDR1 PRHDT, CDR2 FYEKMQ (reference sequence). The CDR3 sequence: CASSLGRSTEAFF. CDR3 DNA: TGTGCCAGCAGCTTAGGCCGGAGCACTGAAGCTTTCTTT.

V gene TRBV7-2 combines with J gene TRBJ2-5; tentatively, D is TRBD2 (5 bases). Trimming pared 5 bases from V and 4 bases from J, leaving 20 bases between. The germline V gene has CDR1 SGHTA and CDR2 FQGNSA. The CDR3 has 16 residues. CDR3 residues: CASSGSGWLAGETQYF. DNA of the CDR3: TGTGCCAGCAGCGGAAGTGGTTGGCTAGCTGGAGAGACCCAGTACTTC.

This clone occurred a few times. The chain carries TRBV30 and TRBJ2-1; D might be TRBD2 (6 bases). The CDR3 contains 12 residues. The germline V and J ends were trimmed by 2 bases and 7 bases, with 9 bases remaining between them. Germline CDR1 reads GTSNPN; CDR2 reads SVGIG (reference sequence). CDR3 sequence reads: CAWSFGGNEQFF. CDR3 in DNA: TGTGCCTGGAGTTTTGGGGGGAATGAGCAGTTCTTC. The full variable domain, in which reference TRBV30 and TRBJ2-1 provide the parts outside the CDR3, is SQTIHQWPATLVQPVGSPLSLECTVEGTSNPNLYWYRQAAGRGLQLLFYSVGIGQISSEVPQNLSASRPQDRQFILSSKKLLLSDSGFYLCAWSFGGNEQFFGPGTRLTVL.

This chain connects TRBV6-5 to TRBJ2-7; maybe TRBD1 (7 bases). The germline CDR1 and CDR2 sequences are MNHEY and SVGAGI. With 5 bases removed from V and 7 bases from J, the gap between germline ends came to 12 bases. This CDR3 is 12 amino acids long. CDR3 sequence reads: CASSPGGREQYF. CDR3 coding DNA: TGTGCCAGCAGTCCAGGGGGGCGAGAGCAGTACTTC.

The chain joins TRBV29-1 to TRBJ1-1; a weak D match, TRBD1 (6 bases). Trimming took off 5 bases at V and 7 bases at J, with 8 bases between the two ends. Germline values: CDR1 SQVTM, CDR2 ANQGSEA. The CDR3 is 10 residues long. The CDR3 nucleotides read TGCAGCGTTCAGGGGTTTGAAGCTTTCTTT. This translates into CSVQGFEAFF.

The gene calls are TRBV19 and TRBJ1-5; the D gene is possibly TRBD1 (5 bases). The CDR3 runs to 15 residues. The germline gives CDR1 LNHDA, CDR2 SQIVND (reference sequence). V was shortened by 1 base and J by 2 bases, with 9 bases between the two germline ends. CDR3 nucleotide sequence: TGTGCCAGTAGTATAGCCTGGGGGGGCAATCAGCCCCAGCATTTT. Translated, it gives CASSIAWGGNQPQHF.

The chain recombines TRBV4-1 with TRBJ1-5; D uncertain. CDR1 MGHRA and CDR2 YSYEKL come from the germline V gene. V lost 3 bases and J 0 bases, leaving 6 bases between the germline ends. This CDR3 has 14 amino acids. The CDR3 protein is CASSQEYSNQPQHF. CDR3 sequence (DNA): TGCGCCAGCAGCCAGGAATATAGCAATCAGCCCCAGCATTTT.

CDR3 amino acids: CASRRRRGAEYQETQYF. The CDR3 region has the DNA TGTGCCAGCAGAAGACGGCGGGGAGCCGAGTACCAAGAGACCCAGTACTTC. The rearrangement joins TRBV2 to TRBJ2-5; D possibly corresponds to TRBD2 (6 bases). Deletions cut 6 bases from V and 0 bases from J, with 20 bases between. Per germline, CDR1 SNHLY and CDR2 FYNNEI. The CDR3 consists of 17 residues. The variable domain in full, completed from reference TRBV2 and TRBJ2-5, reads EPEVTQTPSHQVTQMGQEVILRCVPISNHLYFYWYRQILGQKVEFLVSFYNNEISEKSEIFDDQFSVERPDGSNFTLKIRSTKLEDSAMYFCASRRRRGAEYQETQYFGPGTRLLVL.

CDR3 bases: TGCGCCAGCAGCTCCGAGACGTTCTCCTACGAGCAGTACTTC. Translated: CASSSETFSYEQYF. This rearrangement joins TRBV5-1 to TRBJ2-7; D gene ambiguous. The CDR3 sequence is 14 residues long. CDR1 and CDR2 (germline): SGHRS, YFSETQ. Trimming removed 3 bases at V and 0 bases at J, with 10 bases between.

In DNA, the CDR3 is TGTGCCAGCAGAGTGCCCCCGGGACAAGTTTACACTGAAGCTTTCTTT. It yields the protein CASRVPPGQVYTEAFF. The chain is built from TRBV9 and TRBJ1-1; possibly TRBD1 for D (6 bases). The germline V and J ends were trimmed by 5 bases and 3 bases, with 20 bases remaining between them. From germline, CDR1 is SGDLS and CDR2 YYNGEE. The CDR3 is 16 amino acids. Full variable domain (remainder filled in from reference TRBV9 and TRBJ1-1): DSGVTQTPKHLITATGQRVTLRCSPRSGDLSVYWYQQSLDQGLQFLIQYYNGEERAKGNILERFSAQQFPDLHSELNLSSLELGDSALYFCASRVPPGQVYTEAFFGQGTRLTVV.

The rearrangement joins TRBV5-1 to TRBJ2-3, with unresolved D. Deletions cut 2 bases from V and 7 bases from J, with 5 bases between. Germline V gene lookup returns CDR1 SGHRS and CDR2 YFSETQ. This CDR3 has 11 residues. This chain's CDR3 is CASSFQNTQYF. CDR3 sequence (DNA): TGCGCCAGCAGCTTCCAGAATACGCAGTATTTT. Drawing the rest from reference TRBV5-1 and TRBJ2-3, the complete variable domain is KAGVTQTPRYLIKTRGQQVTLSCSPISGHRSVSWYQQTPGQGLQFLFEYFSETQRNKGNFPGRFSGRQFSNSRSEMNVSTLELGDSALYLCASSFQNTQYFGPGTRLTVL.

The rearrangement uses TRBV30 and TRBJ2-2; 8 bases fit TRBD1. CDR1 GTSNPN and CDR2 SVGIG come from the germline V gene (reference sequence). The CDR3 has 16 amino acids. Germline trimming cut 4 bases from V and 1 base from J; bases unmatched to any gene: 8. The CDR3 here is CAWTNPGTGNTGELFF. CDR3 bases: TGTGCCTGGACGAATCCCGGGACAGGGAACACCGGGGAGCTGTTTTTT.

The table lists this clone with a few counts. The CDR3 here is CASSYRGRTNEKLFF. In DNA form, the CDR3 reads TGTGCCAGCAGTTACAGGGGGCGAACTAATGAAAAACTGTTTTTT. The chain joins TRBV27 to TRBJ1-4; TRBD1 agrees at 9 bases. The germline V gene encodes CDR1 MNHEY and CDR2 SMNVEV (reference sequence). The CDR3 sequence is 15 residues long. With 4 bases clipped from V and 1 base from J, the junction kept 1 base outside the gene matches.

DNA of the CDR3: TGTGCCAGCAGTGAAATCAATGAGCAGTTCTTC. Its protein is CASSEINEQFF. The chain employs TRBV6-1 and TRBJ2-1; no reliable D call. The CDR3 has 11 amino acids. V was pared by 2 bases and J by 6 bases, with 2 bases between. Germline CDR1 MNHNS, CDR2 SASEGT.